A single sample is the source of the 8 T cell receptor beta chains below, sequenced in a study of CD8 T cells in Susac syndrome. RNA amounts of roughly 0.45 to 1 ug underwent reverse transcription with random hexamers. TCRdb reprocessed the immunoSEQ multiplex PCR reads via MiXCR and lists one record per CDR3 protein. The repertoire has 200,000 to 250,000 distinct CDR3 sequences, around 93% of them found once; the top ten carry around 0.07%. Sample: CD4+ T cells from PBMCs. The receptors were sampled from a human donor with multiple sclerosis.

J is TRBJ2-2 and V is TRBV5-1, with 7 bases identical to TRBD1. With V trimmed by 4 bases and J by 1 base, 7 bases remained unmatched. CDR1 SGHRS and CDR2 YFSETQ come from the germline V gene. The CDR3 consists of 16 residues. The DNA of the CDR3 is TGCGCCAGCAGCGGAGCCGGGACAGTGAACACCGGGGAGCTGTTTTTT. Translated, it gives CASSGAGTVNTGELFF.

The chain carries TRBV6-6 and TRBJ2-7; 11 positions match TRBD2. The junction had 4 bases not matched to a gene; V was cut back by 0 bases and J by 3 bases. Germline loops: CDR1 MNHNY, CDR2 SVGAGI (reference sequence). The CDR3 consists of 16 residues. The CDR3 nucleotides are TGTGCCAGCAGTTACTCCTCCGGGACTAGCGGCTACGAGCAGTACGTC. Translated: CASSYSSGTSGYEQYV.

This chain connects TRBV4-2 to TRBJ1-1; the D gene is possibly TRBD1 (5 bases). This CDR3 has 14 amino acids. CDR1 LGHNA and CDR2 YNFKEQ come from the germline V gene. The V end lost 0 bases, the J end lost 4 bases, and 9 bases lay between the germline ends. The CDR3 region is CASSQDVQGTEAFF. In nucleotides, the CDR3 is TGTGCCAGCAGCCAAGATGTCCAGGGCACTGAAGCTTTCTTT.

This chain uses TRBV29-1 with TRBJ2-5; D gene uncertain. Per the germline V gene, CDR1 is SQVTM and CDR2 is ANQGSEA. This CDR3 is 16 amino acids long. V lost 1 base, J lost 2 bases, and 17 bases lay in between. The DNA for the CDR3 is TGCAGCGTTGAAGCCCGATCTCAATGGACGCAAGAGACCCAGTACTTC. Residues: CSVEARSQWTQETQYF.

The chain is built from TRBV20-1 and TRBJ2-1; 10 bases fit TRBD1. V lost 6 bases and J lost 6; bases outside the gene matches: 5. Germline CDR1 is DFQATT and CDR2 is SNEGSKA (reference sequence). This CDR3 is built from 13 residues. In nucleotides, the CDR3 is TGCAGTGCCATAAGGACAGGGGGCAATGAGCAGTTCTTC. Translating gives CSAIRTGGNEQFF.

The gene calls are TRBV2 and TRBJ1-6, with D perhaps TRBD1 (6 bases). V lost 6 bases, J lost 2 bases, and 14 bases lay in between. The V gene's germline CDR1 is SNHLY and CDR2 FYNNEI. This CDR3 is 16 amino acids long. The DNA for the CDR3 is TGTGCCAGCAGCGAGGGACGGACAGCCTATAATTCACCCCTCCACTTT. This codes for CASSEGRTAYNSPLHF.

The sample holds one count of this clonotype. The rearrangement joins TRBV29-1 to TRBJ2-3; D is perhaps TRBD2 (6 bases). This CDR3 is built from 13 residues. With 7 bases removed from V and 2 bases from J, the gap between germline ends came to 13 bases. The germline V gene encodes CDR1 SQVTM and CDR2 ANQGSEA. Here the CDR3 reads CSGDSGTTDTQYF. The DNA of the CDR3 is TGCAGCGGGGACTCAGGGACCACAGATACGCAGTATTTT.

The genes are TRBV7-8 and TRBJ1-5; 8 nucleotides line up with TRBD1. CDR1 SGHVS and CDR2 FQNEAQ come from the germline V gene. V lost 7 bases and J lost 0; bases outside the gene matches: 5. The CDR3 consists of 15 residues. The CDR3 DNA sequence: TGTGCCAGCACGACAGGGGTTACTAGCAATCAGCCCCAGCATTTT. It yields the protein CASTTGVTSNQPQHF.